The next 22 T cell receptor beta chains were all read from a single sample in a study of T-cell reconstitution after alpha-beta-depleted transplantation in children. It was with unique molecular identifiers that the TCRbeta library was prepared. TCRdb recomputed calls from the PCR reads with MiXCR, one row per CDR3 protein. The sample carries approximately 520,000 distinct CDR3 sequences, about 31% recorded once. The sample in question was PBMCs from the stem cell graft donor, obtained from the stem cell graft. These receptors were taken from a human donor who donated a stem cell graft to a child with aplastic anemia.

This clonotype was counted between two and nine times. The chain couples TRBV19 to TRBJ2-5, with 7 bases matching TRBD1. Germline V gene sequence: CDR1 LNHDA, CDR2 SQIVND (reference sequence). The CDR3 contains 15 residues. V shed 1 base, J shed 1 base, and the junction held 3 bases outside the gene matches. The CDR3 here is CASSIGGQLQETQYF. The CDR3 nucleotides read TGTGCCAGTAGTATAGGGGGACAGCTCCAAGAGACCCAGTACTTC. Filled out from reference TRBV19 and TRBJ2-5, the complete variable domain reads DGGITQSPKYLFRKEGQNVTLSCEQNLNHDAMYWYRQDPGQGLRLIYYSQIVNDFQKGDIAEGYSVSREKKESFPLTVTSAQKNPTAFYLCASSIGGQLQETQYFGPGTRLLVL.

This chain connects TRBV19 to TRBJ1-5; 9 nucleotides align to TRBD1. The CDR3 length is 17 residues. Germline assignment: CDR1 LNHDA and CDR2 SQIVND (reference sequence). V trimming: 1 base; J trimming: 1 base; junction bases outside the gene matches: 5. The CDR3: CASSIGGQGPSNQPQHF. CDR3 coding DNA: TGTGCCAGTAGTATAGGGGGACAGGGCCCCAGCAATCAGCCCCAGCATTTT.

This clonotype was observed a handful of times. The CDR3 bases are TGTGCCAGCAATCAGGGGTATAGCAATCAGCCCCAGCATTTT. It yields the protein CASNQGYSNQPQHF. The chain is built from TRBV19 and TRBJ1-5; tentative D call: TRBD1 (6 bases). V lost 9 bases and J 0 bases, leaving 12 bases between the germline ends. The CDR3 is 14 amino acids. Germline values: CDR1 LNHDA, CDR2 SQIVND (reference sequence).

This chain links TRBV20-1 with TRBJ2-1; D is unclear. The CDR3 runs to 15 residues. Germline CDR1 and CDR2: DFQATT and SNEGSKA (reference sequence). The germline V and J ends were trimmed by 3 bases and 0 bases, with 12 bases remaining between them. The chain's CDR3 is CSASFPWGSYNEQFF. Here the CDR3 DNA reads TGCAGTGCTAGTTTCCCCTGGGGCTCCTACAATGAGCAGTTCTTC.

J is TRBJ2-7 and V is TRBV27; D is undetermined. With 3 bases removed from V and 2 bases from J, the gap between germline ends came to 11 bases. CDR3 length equals 14 residues. CDR1 is MNHEY, CDR2 SMNVEV, per germline (reference sequence). CDR3: CASSLKPPPYEQYF. The CDR3 DNA follows: TGTGCCAGCAGTTTGAAACCCCCTCCCTACGAGCAGTACTTC.

This clonotype has a handful of counts. The V call is TRBV4-3, the J call TRBJ2-3; D ambiguous. CDR1 and CDR2 (germline): LGHNA, YSLEER. V lost 0 bases and J lost 2, with 15 bases in between. This CDR3 is built from 17 residues. The CDR3 region has the DNA TGCGCCAGCAGCCAAGACCGCGGCTTAGCCTACACAGATACGCAGTATTTT. Translating gives CASSQDRGLAYTDTQYF.

The gene calls are TRBV7-9 and TRBJ2-3; D is undetermined. Germline V gene data show CDR1 as SEHNR and CDR2 as FQNEAQ (reference sequence). The CDR3 totals 15 residues. V was shortened by 0 bases and J by 2 bases, with 9 bases between the two germline ends. CDR3 coding DNA: TGTGCCAGCAGCTTAGCGCTAAGTCCCACAGATACGCAGTATTTT. This codes for CASSLALSPTDTQYF.

The chain combines TRBV7-2 with TRBJ2-1; D ambiguous. The CDR3 is 14 residues long. The V end lost 5 bases, the J end lost 8 bases, and 16 bases lay between the germline ends. Germline values: CDR1 SGHTA, CDR2 FQGNSA. The CDR3 DNA reads as TGTGCCAGCAGCGCGCTCGAGGTTTACCATGAGCAGTTCTTC. This sequence encodes CASSALEVYHEQFF.

V is TRBV7-2 and J is TRBJ2-3, with 7 bases that match TRBD1. Germline lookup yields CDR1 SGHTA and CDR2 FQGNSA. V lost 3 bases to trimming and J lost 2 bases; unmatched junction nucleotides: 5. The CDR3 has 15 residues. The CDR3 here is CASSLDRRATDTQYF. The DNA of the CDR3 is TGTGCCAGCAGCTTGGACAGGCGGGCCACAGATACGCAGTATTTT.

The table lists this clonotype with a few counts. The chain carries TRBV20-1 and TRBJ1-2, with TRBD1 identical over 9 bases. The V and J ends lost 2 bases and 4 bases, in that order; junction bases with no gene match: 8. The CDR3 consists of 15 residues. Germline V lookup: CDR1 DFQATT, CDR2 SNEGSKA (reference sequence). DNA of the CDR3: TGCAGTGCTAGACCAGCACAGGGGGCTGGCTATGGCTACACCTTC. Amino acid sequence: CSARPAQGAGYGYTF.

V gene TRBV7-2 combines with J gene TRBJ1-5; a possible D gene is TRBD1 (6 bases). This CDR3 comprises 15 residues. V was trimmed by 4 bases and J by 2 bases, leaving 12 bases between them. From germline, CDR1 is SGHTA and CDR2 FQGNSA. The CDR3 sequence: CASSYSRGGNQPQHF. CDR3 coding DNA: TGTGCCAGCAGCTATTCCAGGGGAGGCAATCAGCCCCAGCATTTT. The full variable domain, completed using reference TRBV7-2 and TRBJ1-5, is GAGVSQSPSNKVTEKGKDVELRCDPISGHTALYWYRQSLGQGLEFLIYFQGNSAPDKSGLPSDRFSAERTGGSVSTLTIQRTQQEDSAVYLCASSYSRGGNQPQHFGDGTRLSIL.

In its sample, this clonotype was seen once. The V call is TRBV28, the J call TRBJ2-3; D gene uncertain. CDR3 length equals 14 residues. CDR1 is MDHEN and CDR2 is SYDVKM in the germline V gene. V was trimmed by 1 base and J by 6 bases, leaving 11 bases between them. CDR3 bases: TGTGCCAGCAGTTTATCAGAGGCCGGGGATACGCAGTATTTT. Translation gives CASSLSEAGDTQYF.

This clonotype has a handful of counts. The J gene is TRBJ2-3, the V gene TRBV6-1; 8 positions agree with TRBD2. The length of the CDR3 is 16 residues. From germline, CDR1 is MNHNS and CDR2 SASEGT. The ends lost 5 bases at V and 5 bases at J; junction bases unmatched: 12. The CDR3 is CASSHLAGGRGDTQYF. CDR3 bases: TGTGCCAGCAGTCATTTGGCGGGAGGAAGAGGAGATACGCAGTATTTT.

This clonotype has only a few counts. The chain couples TRBV4-2 to TRBJ2-2; D not resolved. Germline loops: CDR1 LGHNA, CDR2 YNFKEQ. This CDR3 contains 19 residues. V lost 3 bases and J 2 bases, leaving 22 bases between the germline ends. CDR3 nucleotides: TGTGCCAGCAGCCAGCTAGTACCACTTACCGCTGTTAACACCGGGGAGCTGTTTTTT. It translates to CASSQLVPLTAVNTGELFF.

This clonotype was counted only a few times. The chain combines TRBV21-1 with TRBJ1-5. TRBV21-1 is a pseudogene locus. This CDR3 has 12 amino acids. CDR3 sequence (DNA): TGTGCCAGCAGCAAAGGAGGTCAGCCCCAGCATTTT. Its translation is CASSKGGQPQHF.

The chain has TRBV3-1 and TRBJ2-1, with TRBD2 matching 12 bases. The V and J ends lost 4 bases and 6 bases, in that order; junction bases with no gene match: 10. Germline V gene sequence: CDR1 LGHDT, CDR2 YNNKEL (reference sequence). The CDR3 runs to 17 residues. This chain's CDR3 is CASSPWLTSGSLNEQFF. The CDR3 DNA reads as TGTGCCAGCAGCCCTTGGTTGACTAGCGGGAGTCTCAATGAGCAGTTCTTC.

The sample holds a few counts of this clonotype. For the CDR3, the DNA is TGTGCCAGCAGCCAGACAGGGTTCAACTATGGCTACACCTTC. Translating it yields CASSQTGFNYGYTF. The chain recombines TRBV6-1 with TRBJ1-2, with TRBD1 identical over 7 bases. The V and J ends lost 6 bases and 2 bases, in that order; junction bases with no gene match: 6. CDR3 size: 14 residues. Germline V gene lookup returns CDR1 MNHNS and CDR2 SASEGT.

CDR3 sequence: CASRPGTGESSGRPNTGELFF. The CDR3 nucleotides read TGCGCCAGCAGGCCTGGGACAGGGGAGAGTAGCGGGAGGCCGAACACCGGGGAGCTGTTTTTT. The chain recombines TRBV5-1 with TRBJ2-2; D may match TRBD1 or TRBD2 (10 bases each). There are 21 residues in the CDR3. Germline CDR1 reads SGHRS; CDR2 reads YFSETQ. Trimming shortened V by 5 bases and J by 0 bases, and 29 bases separated the two germline ends. Filled out from reference TRBV5-1 and TRBJ2-2, the complete variable domain reads KAGVTQTPRYLIKTRGQQVTLSCSPISGHRSVSWYQQTPGQGLQFLFEYFSETQRNKGNFPGRFSGRQFSNSRSEMNVSTLELGDSALYLCASRPGTGESSGRPNTGELFFGEGSRLTVL.

This chain links TRBV29-1 with TRBJ2-1; D unclear. This CDR3 is 12 amino acids long. V was pared by 8 bases and J by 3 bases, with 11 bases between. Germline V gene lookup returns CDR1 SQVTM and CDR2 ANQGSEA. The CDR3 DNA is TGCAGCTCTCGGACGAGCTACAATGAGCAGTTCTTC. It translates to CSSRTSYNEQFF.

This clonotype was seen only a few times. CDR3 protein: CAWSRGASGNTIYF. CDR3 DNA sequence: TGTGCCTGGAGTAGGGGGGCCTCTGGAAACACCATATATTTT. This chain uses TRBV30 with TRBJ1-3, with a weak D call TRBD1 (6 bases). Trimming left V 2 bases short and J 0 bases short, with 8 bases between. The CDR3 has 14 amino acids. Germline V gene data show CDR1 as GTSNPN and CDR2 as SVGIG (reference sequence).

The chain uses TRBV10-3 and TRBJ2-1; TRBD2 agrees at 11 bases. The CDR3 is made up of 14 amino acids. CDR1 and CDR2 from the germline V gene are ENHRY and SYGVKD. Trimming took 11 bases from V and 5 from J; bases not matched to a gene: 8. The CDR3 protein is CALGTSGENNEQFF. In DNA form, the CDR3 reads TGTGCCCTGGGGACTAGCGGTGAAAACAATGAGCAGTTCTTC.

The rearrangement uses TRBV7-2 and TRBJ1-3, with D hard to call. Germline V lookup: CDR1 SGHTA, CDR2 FQGNSA. The CDR3 sequence is 14 residues long. V shed 0 bases and J shed 4 bases, with 7 bases lying between them. The DNA for the CDR3 is TGTGCCAGCAGCTTAGCGAAATACGGAAACACCATATATTTT. Translated: CASSLAKYGNTIYF. The variable domain in full, completed from reference TRBV7-2 and TRBJ1-3, reads GAGVSQSPSNKVTEKGKDVELRCDPISGHTALYWYRQSLGQGLEFLIYFQGNSAPDKSGLPSDRFSAERTGGSVSTLTIQRTQQEDSAVYLCASSLAKYGNTIYFGEGSWLTVV.